Listed below are T cell receptor beta chains from one sample, sequenced in a study of T-cell memory formation after mild COVID-19. Via MiXCR, TCRdb re-called the 5' RACE reads, giving one row per CDR3 protein. The repertoire holds 350,000 to 500,000 distinct CDR3 sequences, with under 20% as singletons. The sequenced sample consisted of PBMCs or a T cell subset sorted from them (not recorded which). All receptors derive from a man between 18 and 29 years old who had mild COVID-19 (a few samples of this study predate the infection). Cell type and time point are not known. The CDR3 runs from the conserved cysteine through the conserved F or W. The D gene is left open where the match is weak. Size is stated for part of the rows, as once, few or many counts, or as a class when the clone is expanded.

>TRBV7-8|few|TRBD1|TRBJ1-6
CASSPRTGATYNSPLHF
TGTGCCAGCAGCCCTCGGACAGGGGCAACCTATAATTCACCCCTCCACTTT
>TRBV4-1|.|.|TRBJ2-3
CASSQVGQRPTDTQYF
TGCGCCAGCAGCCAAGTCGGTCAGAGACCCACAGATACGCAGTATTTT
>TRBV27|few|.|TRBJ2-6
CASSPSTDSGANVLTF
TGTGCCAGCAGTCCCTCCACCGACTCTGGGGCCAACGTCCTGACTTTC
>TRBV15|.|.|TRBJ2-1
CATSTRTTNEQFF
TGTGCCACCAGCACCCGGACTACCAATGAGCAGTTCTTC
>TRBV20-1|few|.|TRBJ2-1
CSGVGGAQTYNEQFF
TGCAGTGGAGTTGGTGGGGCCCAAACCTACAATGAGCAGTTCTTC
>TRBV6-5|.|.|TRBJ2-3
CASSYSTRAHRDTKYF
TGTGCCAGCAGTTACTCGACTCGGGCCCATCGGGATACGAAGTATTTT
>TRBV10-3|.|TRBD2|TRBJ2-3
CAIRAGGLTDTQYF
TGTGCCATCAGGGCGGGGGGACTCACAGATACGCAGTATTTT
>TRBV29-1|many|TRBD2|TRBJ2-5
CSAQGGIQETQYF
TGCAGCGCCCAGGGAGGGATCCAAGAGACCCAGTACTTC
>TRBV7-9|many|.|TRBJ1-5
CASSTGAPLVSNQPQHF
TGTGCCAGCAGCACCGGAGCCCCGCTCGTTAGCAATCAGCCCCAGCATTTT
>TRBV12-3/TRBV12-4|few|.|TRBJ2-5
CASSYRVLETQYF
TGTGCCAGCAGTTACAGGGTTCTTGAGACCCAGTACTTC
>TRBV14|.|TRBD1|TRBJ1-6
CASSQVGQGNSPLHF
TGTGCCAGCAGCCAAGTGGGACAGGGTAATTCACCCCTCCACTTT
>TRBV6-5|many|TRBD1|TRBJ2-7
CASRQGQVYEQYF
TGTGCCAGCAGGCAGGGACAGGTCTACGAGCAGTACTTC
>TRBV4-2|few|.|TRBJ2-1
CASSREGVNNEQFF
TGTGCCAGCAGCCGAGAAGGGGTTAACAATGAGCAGTTCTTC
>TRBV3-1|.|.|TRBJ1-5
CASSHRQGFQPQHF
TGTGCCAGCAGCCACCGGCAGGGGTTTCAGCCCCAGCATTTT
>TRBV7-3|many|TRBD1|TRBJ2-2
CASSSSDRGHVGELFF
TGTGCCAGCAGCTCCTCGGACAGGGGGCACGTCGGGGAGCTGTTTTTT
>TRBV20-1|.|TRBD1|TRBJ2-3
CSATPLTGVQDTQYF
TGCAGTGCTACACCTTTGACAGGGGTGCAGGATACGCAGTATTTT
>TRBV7-8|.|TRBD1|TRBJ1-2
CASSPEGQGARGYTF
TGTGCCAGCAGCCCTGAGGGACAGGGGGCCCGCGGCTACACCTTC
>TRBV4-2|few|.|TRBJ2-5
CASSQAESGGQETQYF
TGTGCCAGCAGCCAAGCGGAGTCCGGGGGACAAGAGACCCAGTACTTC
>TRBV7-2|few|TRBD2|TRBJ2-3
CASSRSGGASDTQYF
TGTGCCAGCAGCCGGAGCGGGGGGGCTTCCGATACGCAGTATTTT
>TRBV5-1|few|.|TRBJ1-5
CASSPAPNQPQHF
TGCGCCAGCAGCCCGGCGCCCAATCAGCCCCAGCATTTT
>TRBV14|.|.|TRBJ2-1
CASSSRLGEQFF
TGTGCCAGCAGCTCGCGACTGGGTGAGCAGTTCTTC
>TRBV20-1|few|.|TRBJ1-4
CSARDQGMSEKLFF
TGCAGTGCTAGAGATCAGGGCATGAGCGAAAAACTGTTTTTT
>TRBV27|few|.|TRBJ1-3
CASSAGVGGTIYF
TGTGCCAGCAGTGCCGGGGTCGGCGGCACCATATATTTT
>TRBV5-1|.|TRBD2|TRBJ2-5
CASSMTGLADQETQYF
TGCGCCAGCAGCATGACGGGACTAGCGGATCAAGAGACCCAGTACTTC
>TRBV7-9|.|.|TRBJ1-1
CASCWDNTEAFF
TGTGCCAGTTGCTGGGACAACACTGAAGCTTTCTTT
>TRBV7-2|few|.|TRBJ1-5
CASSLVWSNQPQHF
TGTGCCAGCAGCTTAGTGTGGAGCAATCAGCCCCAGCATTTT
>TRBV6-6|few|.|TRBJ1-5
CASSPTSNQPQHF
TGTGCCAGCAGCCCAACTTCCAATCAGCCCCAGCATTTT
>TRBV5-1|.|.|TRBJ1-4
CASSISGVDEKLFF
TGCGCCAGCAGTATATCTGGGGTGGATGAAAAACTGTTTTTT
>TRBV6-6|few|.|TRBJ1-4
CASSYTGVATNEKLFF
TGTGCCAGCAGTTACACGGGGGTTGCAACTAATGAAAAACTGTTTTTT
>TRBV12-3/TRBV12-4|.|.|TRBJ1-1
CASSLRPTHAFF
TGTGCCAGCAGTTTACGGCCGACGCATGCTTTCTTT
>TRBV3-1|.|.|TRBJ2-1
CASSQESRDNEQFF
TGTGCCAGCAGCCAAGAAAGCAGGGACAATGAGCAGTTCTTC
>TRBV12-3/TRBV12-4|few|.|TRBJ2-3
CASSLLLPSTDTQYF
TGTGCCAGCAGTTTACTACTCCCTAGCACAGATACGCAGTATTTT
>TRBV3-2|few|.|TRBJ2-3
CASSPRGQGYCADTQYF
TGTGCCAGCAGCCCACGGGGACAGGGCTATTGCGCAGATACGCAGTATTTT
>TRBV4-1|.|.|TRBJ2-5
CASSQDPGVRETQYF
TGCGCCAGCAGCCAAGACCCGGGAGTACGAGAGACCCAGTACTTC
>TRBV6-5|once|TRBD1|TRBJ2-2
CASGRDRFFTGELFF
TGTGCCAGCGGCCGGGACAGGTTTTTTACCGGGGAGCTGTTTTTT
>TRBV7-2|once|TRBD2|TRBJ2-1
CASSLVASGRYNEQFF
TGTGCCAGCAGCTTAGTTGCTAGCGGGAGATACAATGAGCAGTTCTTC
>TRBV3-1|.|TRBD1|TRBJ1-5
CASGQGGGQPQHF
TGTGCCAGCGGACAGGGGGGAGGGCAGCCCCAGCATTTT
>TRBV29-1|many|.|TRBJ1-2
CSVVELNYGYTF
TGCAGCGTTGTCGAGTTAAACTATGGCTACACCTTC
>TRBV4-1|few|TRBD1|TRBJ2-4
CASSQPGQGAKNIQYF
TGCGCCAGCAGCCAGCCGGGACAGGGGGCCAAAAACATTCAGTACTTC
>TRBV6-5|few|.|TRBJ2-4
CASSWGGGEGNIQYF
TGTGCCAGCAGTTGGGGTGGAGGAGAGGGAAACATTCAGTACTTC
>TRBV10-3|.|TRBD1|TRBJ1-1
CAINGQGRSEAFF
TGTGCCATCAACGGACAGGGACGTTCTGAAGCTTTCTTT
>TRBV19|few|.|TRBJ2-1
CASSIEYSYNEQFF
TGTGCCAGTAGTATAGAGTACTCCTACAATGAGCAGTTCTTC